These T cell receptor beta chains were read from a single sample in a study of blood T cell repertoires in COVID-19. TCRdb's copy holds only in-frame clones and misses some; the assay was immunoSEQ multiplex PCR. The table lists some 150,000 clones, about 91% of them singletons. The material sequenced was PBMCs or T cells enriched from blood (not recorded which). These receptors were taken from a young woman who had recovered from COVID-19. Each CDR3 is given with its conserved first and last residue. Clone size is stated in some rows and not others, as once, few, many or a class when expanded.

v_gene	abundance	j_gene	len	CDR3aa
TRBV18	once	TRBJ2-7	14	CASSPPRQGHEQYF
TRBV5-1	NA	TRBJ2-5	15	CASSWGRQGNETQYF
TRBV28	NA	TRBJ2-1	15	CASITSGRFSNEQFF
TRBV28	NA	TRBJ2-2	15	CASTILAGNTGELFF
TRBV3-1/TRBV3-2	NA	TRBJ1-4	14	CASSTRGSNEKLFF
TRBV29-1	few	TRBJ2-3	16	CSVEPGLAERRATQYF
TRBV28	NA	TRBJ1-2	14	CASSLLQGQGLNTF
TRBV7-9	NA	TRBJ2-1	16	CASSLAGGTAYNEQFF
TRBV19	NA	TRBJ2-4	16	CASSIRTGWDKNIQYF
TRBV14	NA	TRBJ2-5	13	CASSQDFQETQYF
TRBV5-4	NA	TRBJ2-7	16	CASSLGTSGSFYEQYF
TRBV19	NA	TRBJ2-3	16	CASSMRTGGGTDTQYF
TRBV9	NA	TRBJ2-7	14	CASSTGRGAYEQYF
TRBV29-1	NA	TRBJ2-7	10	CSVGHYEQYF
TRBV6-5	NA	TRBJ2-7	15	CASSYEASGSYEQYF
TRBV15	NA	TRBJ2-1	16	CATSREPALGVNEQFF
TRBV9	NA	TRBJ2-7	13	CASSVVDSYEQYF
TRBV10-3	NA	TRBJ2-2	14	CAITAGGLAGELFF
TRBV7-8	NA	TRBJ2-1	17	CASSLEWRPSSYNEQFF
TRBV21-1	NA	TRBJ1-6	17	CASRAGQGASQNSPLHF
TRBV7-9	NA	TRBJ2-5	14	CASTSWDRLETQYF
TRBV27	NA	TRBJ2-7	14	CASSLRRGLYEQYF
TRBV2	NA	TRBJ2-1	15	CASSTGVLTYNEQFF
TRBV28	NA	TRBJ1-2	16	CASSFLAANGATGYTF
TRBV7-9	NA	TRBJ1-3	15	CASSFRLSSGNTIYF
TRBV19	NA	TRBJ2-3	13	CASSISPSGRQYF
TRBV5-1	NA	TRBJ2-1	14	CASSGQGRYNEQFF
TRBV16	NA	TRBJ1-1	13	CASSQSRDTEAFF
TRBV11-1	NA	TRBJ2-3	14	CASSPTGITDTQYF
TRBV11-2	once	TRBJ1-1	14	CASSLAGSNTEAFF
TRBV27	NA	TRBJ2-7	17	CASSPRASGWLTYEQYF
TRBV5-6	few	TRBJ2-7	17	CASSPQRRTSPSYEQYF
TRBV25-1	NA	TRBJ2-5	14	CASSERGSEKTQYF
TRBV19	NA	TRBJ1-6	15	CASSTKQGIRSPLHF
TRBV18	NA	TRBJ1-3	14	CASSPGTEQNTIYF
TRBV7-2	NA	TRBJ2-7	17	CASSLALGLAGSYEQYF
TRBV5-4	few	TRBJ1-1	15	CASSGAGTLNTEAFF
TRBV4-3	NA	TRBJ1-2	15	CASSQGFPQGGGYTF
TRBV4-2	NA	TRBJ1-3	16	CASSQVAADSGNTIYF
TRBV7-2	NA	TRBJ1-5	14	CASSLVQGEQPQHF
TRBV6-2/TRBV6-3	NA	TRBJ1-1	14	CASSSWGAHTEAFF
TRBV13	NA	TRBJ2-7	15	CASKTASGRTYEQYF
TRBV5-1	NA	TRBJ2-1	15	CASRQPGGSYNEQFF
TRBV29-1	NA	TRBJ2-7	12	CSVEASSYEQYF
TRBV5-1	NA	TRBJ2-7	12	CASSRDRGEQYF
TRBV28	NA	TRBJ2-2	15	CASSFGTANTGELFF
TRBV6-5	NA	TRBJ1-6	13	CASRVSGNSPLHF
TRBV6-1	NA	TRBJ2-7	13	CASSDRTAYEQYF